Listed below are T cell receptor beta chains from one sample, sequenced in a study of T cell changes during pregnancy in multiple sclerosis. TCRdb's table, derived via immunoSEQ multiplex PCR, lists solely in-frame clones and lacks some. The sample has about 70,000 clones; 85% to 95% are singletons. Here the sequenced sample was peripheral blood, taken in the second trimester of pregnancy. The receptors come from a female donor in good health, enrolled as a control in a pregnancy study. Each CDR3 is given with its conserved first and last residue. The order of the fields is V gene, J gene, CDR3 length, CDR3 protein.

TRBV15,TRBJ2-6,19,CATSREGPDRTFGANVLTF
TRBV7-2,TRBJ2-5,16,CASSLYLAGGQETQYF
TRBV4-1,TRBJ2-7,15,CASSQYVGSHYEQYF
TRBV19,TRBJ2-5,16,CASSPRTGGYQETQYF
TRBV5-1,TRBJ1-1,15,CASSSGQGGYTEAFF
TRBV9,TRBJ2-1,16,CASSPWGLAGSNEQFF
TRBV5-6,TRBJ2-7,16,CASSLVGGGARGEQYF
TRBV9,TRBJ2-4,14,CASSAGQRGNIQYF
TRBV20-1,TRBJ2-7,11,CSASDRDEQYF
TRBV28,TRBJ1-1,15,CASTPLQRGDTEAFF
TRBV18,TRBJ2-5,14,CASSPLAGKETQYF
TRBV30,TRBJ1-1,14,CAWSKIGRDTEAFF
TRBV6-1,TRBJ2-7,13,CASNRDFFGEQYF
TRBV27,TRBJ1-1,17,CASSPGDLIGMNTEAFF
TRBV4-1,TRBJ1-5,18,CASSPHGNPGQGNQPQHF
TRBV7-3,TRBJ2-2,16,CASSLTGTANTGELFF
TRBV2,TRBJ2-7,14,CASIGPPSSYEQYF
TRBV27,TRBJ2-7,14,CASSLEAWSYEQYF